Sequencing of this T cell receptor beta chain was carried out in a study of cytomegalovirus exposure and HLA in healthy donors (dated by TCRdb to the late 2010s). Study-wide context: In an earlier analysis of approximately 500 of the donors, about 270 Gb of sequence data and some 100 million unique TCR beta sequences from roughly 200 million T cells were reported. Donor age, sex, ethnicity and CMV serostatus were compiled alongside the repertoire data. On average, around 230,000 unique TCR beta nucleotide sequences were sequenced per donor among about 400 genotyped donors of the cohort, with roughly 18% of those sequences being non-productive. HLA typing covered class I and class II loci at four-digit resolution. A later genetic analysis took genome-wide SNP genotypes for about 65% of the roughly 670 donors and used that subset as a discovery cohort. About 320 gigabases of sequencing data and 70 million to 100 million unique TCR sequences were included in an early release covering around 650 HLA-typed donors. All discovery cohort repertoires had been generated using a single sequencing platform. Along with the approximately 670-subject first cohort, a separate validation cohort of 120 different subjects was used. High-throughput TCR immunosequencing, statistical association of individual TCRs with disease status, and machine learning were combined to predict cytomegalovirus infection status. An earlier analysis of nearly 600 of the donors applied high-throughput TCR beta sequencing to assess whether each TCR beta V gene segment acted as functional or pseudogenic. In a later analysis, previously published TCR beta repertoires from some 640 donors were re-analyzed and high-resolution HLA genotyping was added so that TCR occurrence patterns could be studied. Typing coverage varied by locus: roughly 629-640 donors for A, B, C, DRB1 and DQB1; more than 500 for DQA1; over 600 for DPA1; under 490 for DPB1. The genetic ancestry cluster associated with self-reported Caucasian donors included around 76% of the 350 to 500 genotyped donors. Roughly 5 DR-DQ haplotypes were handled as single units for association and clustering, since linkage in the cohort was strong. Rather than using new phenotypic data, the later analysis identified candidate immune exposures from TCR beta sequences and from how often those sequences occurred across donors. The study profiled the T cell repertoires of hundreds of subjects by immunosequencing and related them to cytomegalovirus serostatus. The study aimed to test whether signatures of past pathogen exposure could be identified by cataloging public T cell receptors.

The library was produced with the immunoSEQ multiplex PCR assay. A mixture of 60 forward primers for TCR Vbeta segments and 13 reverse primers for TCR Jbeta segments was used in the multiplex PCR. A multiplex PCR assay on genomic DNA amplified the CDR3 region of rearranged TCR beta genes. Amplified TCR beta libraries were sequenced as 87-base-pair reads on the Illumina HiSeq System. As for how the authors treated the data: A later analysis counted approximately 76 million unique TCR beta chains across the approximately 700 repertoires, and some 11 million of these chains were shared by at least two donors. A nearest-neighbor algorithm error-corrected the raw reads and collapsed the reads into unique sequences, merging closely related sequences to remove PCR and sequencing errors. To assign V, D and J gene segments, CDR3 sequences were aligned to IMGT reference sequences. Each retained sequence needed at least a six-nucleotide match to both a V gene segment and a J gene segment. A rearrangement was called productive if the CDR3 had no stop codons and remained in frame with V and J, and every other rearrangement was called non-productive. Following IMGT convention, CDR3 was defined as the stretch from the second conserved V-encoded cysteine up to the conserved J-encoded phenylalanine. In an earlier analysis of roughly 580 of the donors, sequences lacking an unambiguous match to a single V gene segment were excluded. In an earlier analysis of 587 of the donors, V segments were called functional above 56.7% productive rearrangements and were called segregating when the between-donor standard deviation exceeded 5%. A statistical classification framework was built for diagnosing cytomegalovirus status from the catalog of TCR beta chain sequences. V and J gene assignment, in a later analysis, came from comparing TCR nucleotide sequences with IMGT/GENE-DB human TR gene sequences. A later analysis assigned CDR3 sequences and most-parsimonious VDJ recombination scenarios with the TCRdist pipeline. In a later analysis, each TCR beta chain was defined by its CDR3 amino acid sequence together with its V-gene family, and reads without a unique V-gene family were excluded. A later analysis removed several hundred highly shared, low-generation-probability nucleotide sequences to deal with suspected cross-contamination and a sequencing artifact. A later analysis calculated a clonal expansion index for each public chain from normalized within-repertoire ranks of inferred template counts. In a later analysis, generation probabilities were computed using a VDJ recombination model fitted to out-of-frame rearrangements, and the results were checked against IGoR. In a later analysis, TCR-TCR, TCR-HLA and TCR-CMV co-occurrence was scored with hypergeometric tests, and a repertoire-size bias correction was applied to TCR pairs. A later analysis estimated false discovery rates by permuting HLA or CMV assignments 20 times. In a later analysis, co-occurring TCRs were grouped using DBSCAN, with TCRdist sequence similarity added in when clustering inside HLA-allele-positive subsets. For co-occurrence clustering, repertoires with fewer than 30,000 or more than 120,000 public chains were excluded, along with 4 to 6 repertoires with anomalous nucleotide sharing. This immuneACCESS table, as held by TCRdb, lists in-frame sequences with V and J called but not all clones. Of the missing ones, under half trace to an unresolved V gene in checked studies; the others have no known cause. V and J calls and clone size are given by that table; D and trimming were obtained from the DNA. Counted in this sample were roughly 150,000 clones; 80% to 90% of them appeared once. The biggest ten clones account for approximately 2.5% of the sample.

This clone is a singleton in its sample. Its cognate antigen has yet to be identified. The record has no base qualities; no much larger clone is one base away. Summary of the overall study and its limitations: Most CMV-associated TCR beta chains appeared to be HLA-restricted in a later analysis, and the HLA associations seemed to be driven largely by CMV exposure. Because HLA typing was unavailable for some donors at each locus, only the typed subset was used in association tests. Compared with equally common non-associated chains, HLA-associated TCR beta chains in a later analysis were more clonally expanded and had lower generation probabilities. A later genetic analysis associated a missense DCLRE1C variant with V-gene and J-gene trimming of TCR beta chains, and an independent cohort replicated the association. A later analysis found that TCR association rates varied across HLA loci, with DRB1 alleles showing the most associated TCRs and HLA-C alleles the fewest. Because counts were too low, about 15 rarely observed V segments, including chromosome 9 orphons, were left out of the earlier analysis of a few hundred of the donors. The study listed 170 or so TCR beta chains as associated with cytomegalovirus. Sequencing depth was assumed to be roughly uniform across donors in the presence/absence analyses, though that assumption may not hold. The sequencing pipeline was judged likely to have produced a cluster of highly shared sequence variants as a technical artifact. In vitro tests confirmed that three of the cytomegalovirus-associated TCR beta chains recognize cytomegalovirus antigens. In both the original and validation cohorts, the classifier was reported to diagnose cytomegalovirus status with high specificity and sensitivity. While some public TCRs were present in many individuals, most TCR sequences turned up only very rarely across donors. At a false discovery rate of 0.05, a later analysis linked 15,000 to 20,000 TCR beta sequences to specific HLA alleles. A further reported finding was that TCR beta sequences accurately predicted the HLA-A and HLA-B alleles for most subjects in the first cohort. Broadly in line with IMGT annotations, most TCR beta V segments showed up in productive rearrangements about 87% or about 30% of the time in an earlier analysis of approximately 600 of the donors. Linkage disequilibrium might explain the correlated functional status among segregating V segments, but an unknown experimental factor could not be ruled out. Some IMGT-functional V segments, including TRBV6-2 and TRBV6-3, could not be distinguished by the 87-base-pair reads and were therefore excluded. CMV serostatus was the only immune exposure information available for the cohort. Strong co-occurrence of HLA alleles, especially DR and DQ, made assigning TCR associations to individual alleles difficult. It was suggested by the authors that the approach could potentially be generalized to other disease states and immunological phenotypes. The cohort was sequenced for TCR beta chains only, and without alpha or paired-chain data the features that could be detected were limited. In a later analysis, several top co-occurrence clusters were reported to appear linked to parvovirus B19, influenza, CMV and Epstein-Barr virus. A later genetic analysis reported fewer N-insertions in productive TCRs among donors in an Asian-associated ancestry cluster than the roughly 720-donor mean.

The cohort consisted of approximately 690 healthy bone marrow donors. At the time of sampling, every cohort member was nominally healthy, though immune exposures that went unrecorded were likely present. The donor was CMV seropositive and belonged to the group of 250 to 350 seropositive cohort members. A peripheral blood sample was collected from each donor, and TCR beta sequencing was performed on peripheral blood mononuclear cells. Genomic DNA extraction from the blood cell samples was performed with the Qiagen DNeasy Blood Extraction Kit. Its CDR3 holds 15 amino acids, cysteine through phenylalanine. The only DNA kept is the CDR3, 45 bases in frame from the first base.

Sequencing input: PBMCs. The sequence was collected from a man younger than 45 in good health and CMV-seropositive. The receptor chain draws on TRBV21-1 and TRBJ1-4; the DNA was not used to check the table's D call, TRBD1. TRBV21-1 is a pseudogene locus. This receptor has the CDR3 CASSKVGHPNEKLFF. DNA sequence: TGTGCCAGCAGCAAAGTAGGACACCCTAATGAAAAACTGTTTTTT.